This T cell receptor (beta chain) came from a study of T cell responses to AZD1222 COVID-19 vaccine. Sequencing used immunoSEQ multiplex PCR; TCRdb keeps in-frame clones, though not all of them. This table holds about 77,000 clones, about 92% found once. Germline CDR1 is SGHRS and CDR2 is YFSETQ. This CDR3 contains 14 residues. Trimming removed 0 bases at V and 5 bases at J, with 10 bases between. The TCR was taken from an adult who received the AZD1222 COVID-19 vaccine. The chain couples TRBV5-1 to TRBJ2-3, with D perhaps TRBD2 (6 bases). Sequences were derived from peripheral blood, sampled 28 days after the second AZD1222 dose. CDR3 region: CASSLDAGLDTQYF. The CDR3 DNA reads as TGCGCCAGCAGCTTGGATGCGGGATTAGATACGCAGTATTTT.